The 5 T cell receptor beta chains presented below share a single source sample, sequenced in a study of technical replicates of blood from several donors. TCRdb's copy holds only in-frame clones and misses some; the assay was immunoSEQ multiplex PCR. The sample shows tens of thousands of clones, about 96% of them seen only once. The sample consisted of T cells isolated from PBMCs. The source of these receptors is a human donor in good health.

The chain is built from TRBV7-9 and TRBJ1-1; 9 bases map to TRBD1. V shed 4 bases, J shed 0 bases, and the junction held 6 bases outside the gene matches. The CDR3 extends over 16 amino acids. The germline gives CDR1 SEHNR, CDR2 FQNEAQ (reference sequence). The DNA for the CDR3 is TGTGCCAGCAGCTCGGGAACAGGGGGCGTGAACACTGAAGCTTTCTTT. It is translated as CASSSGTGGVNTEAFF.

The chain combines TRBV11-3 with TRBJ2-1, with TRBD1 matching over 9 bases. The V gene's germline CDR1 is SGHNT and CDR2 YENEEA. With V trimmed by 5 bases and J by 7 bases, 9 bases remained unmatched. This CDR3 has 15 amino acids. The CDR3 is CASSPGTGSGNEQFF. DNA for the CDR3: TGTGCCAGCAGCCCCGGGACAGGGTCTGGTAATGAGCAGTTCTTC.

The chain recombines TRBV28 with TRBJ1-1, with a possible D match to TRBD1 (6 bases). Looked up from germline, CDR1 is MDHEN and CDR2 is SYDVKM. Trimming cost V 2 bases and J 9 bases, with 13 bases left between them. CDR3 length: 13 amino acids. CDR3 residues: CASSLPRTDKAFF. The DNA for the CDR3 is TGTGCCAGCAGTTTACCCCGGACAGATAAAGCTTTCTTT.

The V and J genes are TRBV27 and TRBJ1-5; D unclear. Germline values: CDR1 MNHEY, CDR2 SMNVEV (reference sequence). The V gene lost 2 bases and the J gene lost 3 bases, with 5 bases spanning the gap. This CDR3 has 13 amino acids. The CDR3 loop is CASSLEFNQPQHF. DNA for the CDR3: TGTGCCAGCAGTTTAGAGTTCAATCAGCCCCAGCATTTT.

This clone has just one count. The CDR3 is CASSGGGRGQETQYF. The CDR3 DNA reads TGTGCCAGCAGTGGGGGCGGGAGAGGCCAAGAGACCCAGTACTTC. The chain is built from TRBV2 and TRBJ2-5, with TRBD2 matching 7 bases. This CDR3 has 15 residues. Trimming at V came to 4 bases and at J to 1 base, leaving 6 bases not matched to a gene. The germline CDR1 and CDR2 sequences are SNHLY and FYNNEI.